Presented here are 10 T cell receptor beta chains from one specimen sequenced in a study of blood T cell repertoires in COVID-19. Assay: immunoSEQ multiplex PCR; the TCRdb copy retains only in-frame clones and omits some. Seen here are some 270,000 clones, approximately 81% observed once, and the top ten hold less than 8.5%. Sequenced input: PBMCs or T cells enriched from blood (not recorded which). Receptors originate from a woman aged 45-65 years who had been exposed to COVID-19.

This chain links TRBV14 with TRBJ2-2; D unresolved. The CDR3 contains 15 residues. Looked up from germline, CDR1 is SGHDN and CDR2 is FVKESK. V was clipped by 1 base and J by 12 bases, with 18 bases between them. The CDR3: CASSQGSALGHQLFF. Written as DNA, the CDR3 is TGTGCCAGCAGCCAAGGGTCGGCCCTAGGCCATCAGCTGTTTTTT.

A few counts support this clone. The chain employs TRBV20-1 and TRBJ1-1; a weak D match, TRBD1 (6 bases). CDR3 length equals 11 residues. V was clipped by 6 bases and J by 11 bases, with 16 bases between them. In germline, CDR1 is DFQATT, CDR2 SNEGSKA (reference sequence). CDR3 loop: CSAGRGSGAFF. CDR3 DNA: TGCAGTGCCGGGAGGGGGTCGGGGGCTTTCTTT.

This rearrangement joins TRBV5-1 to TRBJ2-1, with 9 nucleotides matching TRBD1. The CDR3 contains 15 residues. V shed 2 bases, J shed 5 bases, and the junction held 5 bases outside the gene matches. Germline V lookup: CDR1 SGHRS, CDR2 YFSETQ. The CDR3 DNA reads TGCGCCAGCAGCTTAGGGGGGACAGGGCACAATGAGCAGTTCTTC. It specifies CASSLGGTGHNEQFF.

The J gene is TRBJ2-1, the V gene TRBV11-1; TRBD2 is a possible D gene (6 bases). Germline lookup yields CDR1 SGHAT and CDR2 FQDESV (reference sequence). The CDR3 covers 15 residues. Trimming stripped 3 bases from V and 7 bases from J, with 16 bases between. CDR3 amino acids: CASSLKGLHRNEQFF. CDR3 nucleotide sequence: TGTGCCAGCAGCTTGAAGGGACTGCACAGGAATGAGCAGTTCTTC.

The chain combines TRBV6-1 with TRBJ1-6; the D gene is possibly TRBD1 (6 bases). Germline V CDR1 and CDR2: MNHNS, SASEGT. The V end lost 4 bases, the J end lost 6 bases, and 16 bases lay between the germline ends. This CDR3 has 16 residues. The CDR3 region is CASSAGHLMSNSPLHF. CDR3 DNA: TGTGCCAGCAGTGCGGGACACCTGATGAGTAATTCACCCCTCCACTTT.

In nucleotides, the CDR3 is TGCGCCAGCAGCCCCGGTGCAGGAGGTGAAAAACTGTTTTTT. This codes for CASSPGAGGEKLFF. The chain links TRBV5-1 to TRBJ1-4; no clear D gene. Between the trimmed V and J ends, which lost 4 bases and 7 bases, there was a span of 14 bases. The germline V gene has CDR1 SGHRS and CDR2 YFSETQ. CDR3 length: 14 residues.

This clone has only a few counts. The chain carries TRBV9 and TRBJ1-3; no definite D call. Between the trimmed V and J ends, which lost 4 bases and 0 bases, there was a span of 26 bases. CDR1 SGDLS and CDR2 YYNGEE come from the germline V gene. This CDR3 region has 20 residues. The CDR3 loop reads CASSPRRMGGSGSSGNTIYF. Written as DNA, the CDR3 is TGTGCCAGCAGCCCCCGACGAATGGGAGGAAGTGGGAGCTCTGGAAACACCATATATTTT.

This chain joins TRBV7-2 and TRBJ1-2; 8 nucleotides match TRBD1. Trimming removed 1 base from V and 4 bases from J; junction bases left unmatched: 11. Per germline, CDR1 SGHTA and CDR2 FQGNSA. The CDR3 totals 17 residues. CDR3 protein: CASSLDFRGRVSYGYTF. The CDR3 DNA follows: TGTGCCAGCAGCTTAGATTTCAGGGGGCGCGTCAGCTATGGCTACACCTTC.

The chain recombines TRBV4-1 with TRBJ2-1; the match to TRBD2 covers 7 bases. The CDR3 is made up of 17 amino acids. Germline-derived CDR1 and CDR2 are MGHRA and YSYEKL. Unmatched junction bases numbered 8, after V lost 0 bases and J lost 3 bases. The CDR3 sequence: CASSQDPSGVDYNEQFF. CDR3 DNA sequence: TGCGCCAGCAGCCAAGATCCGAGCGGGGTTGACTACAATGAGCAGTTCTTC.

CDR3 sequence: CASTPTGGLTQYF. In nucleotides, the CDR3 is TGTGCCAGTACCCCAACAGGGGGCCTGACCCAGTACTTC. V usage is TRBV19 and J usage is TRBJ2-5; TRBD1 matches 9 bases. The CDR3 sequence is 13 residues long. Trimming removed 7 bases from V and 7 bases from J; junction bases left unmatched: 7. CDR1 and CDR2 from the germline V gene are LNHDA and SQIVND (reference sequence).